This T cell receptor (beta chain) originates from a study of blood T cell repertoires in COVID-19. The CDR3 loop spans 15 amino acids. The ends were cut back, 5 bases at V and 2 bases at J, with 13 bases in the middle. CDR1 is SGHTA, CDR2 FQGNSA, per germline. Libraries were prepared by immunoSEQ multiplex PCR; TCRdb keeps only in-frame clonotypes and omits some of them. The data show 350,000 to 450,000 clones, with about 90% seen just once and approximately 1.9% held by the top ten. Sequenced: PBMCs or T cells enriched from blood (not recorded which). The chain combines TRBV7-2 with TRBJ2-4, with D tentatively TRBD1 (6 bases). The clonotype originates from a man aged 35-49 years in a cohort exposed to, infected with or recovered from COVID-19 (not recorded which). The DNA of the CDR3 is TGTGCCAGCAGCCCGATACAGGGAACCAAAAACATTCAGTACTTC. Protein sequence: CASSPIQGTKNIQYF. Combining the CDR3 with reference TRBV7-2 and TRBJ2-4 gives the whole variable domain GAGVSQSPSNKVTEKGKDVELRCDPISGHTALYWYRQSLGQGLEFLIYFQGNSAPDKSGLPSDRFSAERTGGSVSTLTIQRTQQEDSAVYLCASSPIQGTKNIQYFGAGTRLSVL.